This T cell receptor (beta chain) was documented in a study of tissue T cells after allogeneic stem cell transplantation. Study-wide points: Only a limited share of tissue TCRs appeared in blood or spleen. TCR repertoires tracked anatomic similarity, regardless of disease or transplant status. Few T cell clones were shared across patients, but motif clusters showed tissue-specific shared signatures.

Concerning this clone: Its target is unknown. Gene names are the mouse ones. The CDR3 end is not reached by the read, which stops 1 residue before it; the germline J gene fills it in.

CDR3 length: 14 amino acids. The V gene's germline CDR1 is LGHDT and CDR2 YNNKQL (reference sequence). Trimming took 3 bases from V and 3 from J, leaving 9 bases between them. Generated by immunoSEQ multiplex PCR, the TCRdb table keeps only in-frame clones and is missing some. The sample lists approximately 50,000 clones, around 66% occurring once. The sequenced material came from sorted cells pooled from one or two spleens. V is TRBV4 and J is TRBJ1-3, with D perhaps TRBD1 (6 bases). This TCR was recovered from a pool of C57BL/6 mice in good health. Partial CDR3 DNA: TGTGCCAGCAGCTATTACAGGGTTGGAAATACGCTCTAT. Translated: CASSYYRVGNTLY. The CDR3 in its entirety is CASSYYRVGNTLYF.